This entry describes one T cell receptor (beta chain). Germline-derived CDR1 and CDR2 are SGHNT and YYREEE (reference sequence). CDR3 length: 14 residues. The junction had 6 bases not matched to a gene; V was cut back by 4 bases and J by 3 bases. The sample originates from a study of blood T cell repertoires in COVID-19. The method was immunoSEQ multiplex PCR; TCRdb's version includes in-frame clones alone and lacks a portion of them. The top ten clones hold 0.52% of a sample with tens of thousands of clones, about 90% of them seen once. The sample was peripheral blood. The chain links TRBV5-4 to TRBJ1-2; 7 bases match TRBD1. The sequence was collected from a man aged 45-60 years with COVID-19, enrolled during active disease. CDR3 nucleotides: TGTGCCAGCAGCCGAGACAGGGATCACTATGGCTACACCTTC. This gives the protein CASSRDRDHYGYTF.